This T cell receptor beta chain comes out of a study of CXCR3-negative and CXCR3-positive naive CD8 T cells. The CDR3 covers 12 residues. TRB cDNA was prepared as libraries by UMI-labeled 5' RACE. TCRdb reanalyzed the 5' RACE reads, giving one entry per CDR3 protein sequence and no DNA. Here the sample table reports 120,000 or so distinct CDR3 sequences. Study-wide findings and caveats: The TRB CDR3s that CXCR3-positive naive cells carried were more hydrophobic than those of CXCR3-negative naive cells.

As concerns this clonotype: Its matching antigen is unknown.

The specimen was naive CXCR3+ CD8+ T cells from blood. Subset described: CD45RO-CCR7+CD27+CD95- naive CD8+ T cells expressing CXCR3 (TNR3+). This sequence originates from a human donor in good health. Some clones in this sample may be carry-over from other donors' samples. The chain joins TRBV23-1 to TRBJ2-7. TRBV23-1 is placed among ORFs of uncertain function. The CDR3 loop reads CASSHWVAEQYF.